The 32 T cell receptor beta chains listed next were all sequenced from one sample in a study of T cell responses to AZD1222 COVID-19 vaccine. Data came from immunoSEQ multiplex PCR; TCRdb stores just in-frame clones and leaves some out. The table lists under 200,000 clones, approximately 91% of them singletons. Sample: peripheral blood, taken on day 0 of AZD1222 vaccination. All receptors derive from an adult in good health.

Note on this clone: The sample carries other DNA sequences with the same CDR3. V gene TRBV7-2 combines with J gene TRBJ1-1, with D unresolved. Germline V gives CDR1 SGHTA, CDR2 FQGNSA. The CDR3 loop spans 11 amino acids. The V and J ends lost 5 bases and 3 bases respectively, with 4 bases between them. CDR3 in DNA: TGTGCCAGCAGCCTGTACACTGAAGCTTTCTTT. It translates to CASSLYTEAFF.

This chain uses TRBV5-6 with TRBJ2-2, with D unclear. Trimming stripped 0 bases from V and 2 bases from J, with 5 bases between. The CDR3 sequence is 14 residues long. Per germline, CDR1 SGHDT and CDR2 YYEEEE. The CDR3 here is CASSLDTNTGELFF. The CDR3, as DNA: TGTGCCAGCAGCTTGGACACCAACACCGGGGAGCTGTTTTTT.

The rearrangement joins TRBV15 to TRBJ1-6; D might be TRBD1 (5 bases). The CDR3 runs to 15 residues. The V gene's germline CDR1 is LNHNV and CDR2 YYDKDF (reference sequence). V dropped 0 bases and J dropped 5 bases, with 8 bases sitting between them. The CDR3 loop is CATSRDLTDNSPLHF. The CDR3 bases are TGTGCCACCAGCAGAGATTTGACAGATAATTCACCCCTCCACTTT.

CDR3 protein: CASSKDRGRVETQYF. The CDR3 DNA reads as TGTGCCAGCAGCAAGGACAGGGGGCGCGTGGAGACCCAGTACTTC. V and J are TRBV7-2 and TRBJ2-5, with 11 bases identical to TRBD1. This CDR3 contains 15 residues. From germline, CDR1 is SGHTA and CDR2 FQGNSA. The V gene end was trimmed by 5 bases and the J gene end by 5 bases; junction bases not matched to a gene: 7.

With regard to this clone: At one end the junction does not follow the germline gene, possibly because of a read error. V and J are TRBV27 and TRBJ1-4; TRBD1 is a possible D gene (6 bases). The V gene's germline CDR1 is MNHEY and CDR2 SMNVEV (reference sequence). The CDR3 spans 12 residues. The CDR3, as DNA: TGTGCCAGCAGGTCCGCGGGGGGGGCCGCATCTTTT. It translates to CASRSAGGAASF. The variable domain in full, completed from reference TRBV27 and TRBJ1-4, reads EAQVTQNPRYLITVTGKKLTVTCSQNMNHEYMSWYRQDPGLGLRQIYYSMNVEVTDKGDVPEGYKVSRKEKRNFPLILESPSPNQTSLYFCASRSAGGAASFGSGTQLSVL.

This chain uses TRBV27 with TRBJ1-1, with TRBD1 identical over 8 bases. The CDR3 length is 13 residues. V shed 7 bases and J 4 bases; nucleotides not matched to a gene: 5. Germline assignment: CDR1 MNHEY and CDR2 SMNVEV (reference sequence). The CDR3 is CASTTGAGTEAFF. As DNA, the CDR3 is TGTGCCAGCACGACAGGGGCGGGCACTGAAGCTTTCTTT.

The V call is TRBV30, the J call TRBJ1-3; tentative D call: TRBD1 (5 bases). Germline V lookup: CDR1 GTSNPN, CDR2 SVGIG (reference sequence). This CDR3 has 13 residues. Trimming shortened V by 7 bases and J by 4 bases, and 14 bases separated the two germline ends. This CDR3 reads CASHRQTGNTIYF. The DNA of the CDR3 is TGTGCCTCCCATCGACAGACGGGAAACACCATATATTTT.

CDR3 coding DNA: TGTGCCAGTAGTCAGCTCTTCACCGGGGAGCTGTTTTTT. This encodes CASSQLFTGELFF. The chain links TRBV19 to TRBJ2-2; D is uncertain. CDR1 is LNHDA, CDR2 SQIVND, per germline (reference sequence). V was trimmed by 5 bases and J by 4 bases, leaving 8 bases between them. The CDR3 extends over 13 amino acids.

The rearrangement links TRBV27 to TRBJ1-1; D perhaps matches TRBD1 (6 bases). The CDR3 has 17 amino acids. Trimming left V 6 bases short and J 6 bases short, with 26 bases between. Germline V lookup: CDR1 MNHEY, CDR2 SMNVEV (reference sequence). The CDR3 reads CASSPAGGGRSFSEAFF. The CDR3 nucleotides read TGTGCCAGCAGCCCCGCGGGAGGGGGGCGGTCTTTCTCTGAAGCTTTCTTT.

CDR3 nucleotides: TGTGCCAGCAGCCGAAATAGCAATCAGCCCCAGCATTTT. It encodes CASSRNSNQPQHF. The rearrangement links TRBV7-9 to TRBJ1-5; D uncertain. Trimming left V 5 bases short and J 0 bases short, with 5 bases between. The CDR3 is 13 residues long. Germline-derived CDR1 and CDR2 are SEHNR and FQNEAQ (reference sequence).

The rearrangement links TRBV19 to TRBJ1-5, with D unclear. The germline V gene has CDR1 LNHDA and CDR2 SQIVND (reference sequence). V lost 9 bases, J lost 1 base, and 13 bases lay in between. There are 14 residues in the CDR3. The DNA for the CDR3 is TGTGCCAGCGCCCTCGACGGAAGCAATCAGCCCCAGCATTTT. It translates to CASALDGSNQPQHF.

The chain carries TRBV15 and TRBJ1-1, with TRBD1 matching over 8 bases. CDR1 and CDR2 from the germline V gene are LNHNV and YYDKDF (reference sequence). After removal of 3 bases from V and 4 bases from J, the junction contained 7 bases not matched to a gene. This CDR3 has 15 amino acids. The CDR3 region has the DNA TGTGCCACCAGCAGTGGAAGACAGGGGCGCACTGAAGCTTTCTTT. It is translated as CATSSGRQGRTEAFF.

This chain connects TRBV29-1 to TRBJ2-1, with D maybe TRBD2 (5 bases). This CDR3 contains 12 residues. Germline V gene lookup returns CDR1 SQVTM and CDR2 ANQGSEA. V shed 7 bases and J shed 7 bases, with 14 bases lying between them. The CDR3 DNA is TGCAGCGGGAGGAAGTCTACAAATGAGCAGTTCTTC. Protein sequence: CSGRKSTNEQFF.

CDR3 residues: CASRRGAANYGYTF. CDR3 nucleotides: TGTGCCAGTAGACGGGGGGCCGCTAACTATGGCTACACCTTC. The rearrangement links TRBV19 to TRBJ1-2; perhaps TRBD1 as D (6 bases). The CDR3 length is 14 residues. V shed 6 bases and J shed 0 bases, with 11 bases lying between them. CDR1 and CDR2 from the germline V gene are LNHDA and SQIVND (reference sequence).

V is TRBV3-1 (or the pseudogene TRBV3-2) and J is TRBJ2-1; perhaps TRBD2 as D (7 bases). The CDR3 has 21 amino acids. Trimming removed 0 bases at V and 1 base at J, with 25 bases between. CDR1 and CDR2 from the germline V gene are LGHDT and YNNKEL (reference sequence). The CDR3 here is CASSQDLLTVGGAGSYNEQFF. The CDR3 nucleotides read TGTGCCAGCAGCCAAGATTTGCTGACAGTAGGGGGGGCTGGGTCCTACAATGAGCAGTTCTTC.

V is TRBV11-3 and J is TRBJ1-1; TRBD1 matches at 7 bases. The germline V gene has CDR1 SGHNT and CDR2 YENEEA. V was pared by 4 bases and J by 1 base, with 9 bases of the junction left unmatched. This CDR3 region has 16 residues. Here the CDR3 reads CASSSQTPGGNTEAFF. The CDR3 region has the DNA TGTGCCAGCAGCTCCCAGACTCCAGGGGGGAACACTGAAGCTTTCTTT.

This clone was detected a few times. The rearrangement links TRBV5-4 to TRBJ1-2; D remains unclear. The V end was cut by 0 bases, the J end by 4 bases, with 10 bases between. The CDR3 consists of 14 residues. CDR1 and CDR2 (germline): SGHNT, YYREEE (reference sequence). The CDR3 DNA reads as TGTGCCAGCAGCTTGGCTGCAGACTCCTATGGCTACACCTTC. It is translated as CASSLAADSYGYTF.

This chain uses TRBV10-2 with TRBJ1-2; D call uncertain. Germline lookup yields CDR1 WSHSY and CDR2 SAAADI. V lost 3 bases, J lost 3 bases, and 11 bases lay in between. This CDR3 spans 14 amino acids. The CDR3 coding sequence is TGCGCCAGCAGTGACGTCCCGACGGACTATGGCTACACCTTC. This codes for CASSDVPTDYGYTF.

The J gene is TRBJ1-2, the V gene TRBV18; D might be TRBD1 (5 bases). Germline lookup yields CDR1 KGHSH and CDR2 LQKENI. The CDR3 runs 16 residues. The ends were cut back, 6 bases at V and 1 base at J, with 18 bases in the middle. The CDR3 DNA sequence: TGTGCCAGCTCTTACGGGACTGTACATCTTAACTATGGCTACACCTTC. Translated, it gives CASSYGTVHLNYGYTF.

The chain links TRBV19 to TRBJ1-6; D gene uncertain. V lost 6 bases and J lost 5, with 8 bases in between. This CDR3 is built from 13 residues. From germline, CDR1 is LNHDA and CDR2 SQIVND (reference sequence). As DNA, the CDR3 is TGTGCCAGTAGCCGGGTCGATAATTCACCCCTCCACTTT. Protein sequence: CASSRVDNSPLHF.

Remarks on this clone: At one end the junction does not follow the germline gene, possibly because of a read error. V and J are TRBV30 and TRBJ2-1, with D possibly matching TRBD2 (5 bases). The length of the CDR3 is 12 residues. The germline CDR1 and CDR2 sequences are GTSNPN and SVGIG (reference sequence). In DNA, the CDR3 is TGTGCCTGGAGGAAGGGAGCTCGAGCGGAGCTCTTC. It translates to CAWRKGARAELF.

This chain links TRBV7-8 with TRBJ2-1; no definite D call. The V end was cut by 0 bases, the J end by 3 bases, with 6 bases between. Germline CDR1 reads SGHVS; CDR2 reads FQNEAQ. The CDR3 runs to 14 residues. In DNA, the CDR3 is TGTGCCAGCAGCTTAGCCCGATTCTACAATGAGCAGTTCTTC. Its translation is CASSLARFYNEQFF.

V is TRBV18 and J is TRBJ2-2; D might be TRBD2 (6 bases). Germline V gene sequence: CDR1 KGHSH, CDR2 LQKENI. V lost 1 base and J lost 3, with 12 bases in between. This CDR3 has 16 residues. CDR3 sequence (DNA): TGTGCCAGCTCACCACGAGTGGGAGGAGACACCGGGGAGCTGTTTTTT. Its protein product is CASSPRVGGDTGELFF.

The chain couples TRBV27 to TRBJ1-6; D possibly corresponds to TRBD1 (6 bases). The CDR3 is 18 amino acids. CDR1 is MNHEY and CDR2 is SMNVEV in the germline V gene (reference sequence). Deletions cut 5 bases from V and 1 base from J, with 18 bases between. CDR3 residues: CASSLPQGRGSYNSPLHF. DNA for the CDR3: TGTGCCAGCAGTCTACCGCAGGGGAGAGGGTCCTATAATTCACCCCTCCACTTT.

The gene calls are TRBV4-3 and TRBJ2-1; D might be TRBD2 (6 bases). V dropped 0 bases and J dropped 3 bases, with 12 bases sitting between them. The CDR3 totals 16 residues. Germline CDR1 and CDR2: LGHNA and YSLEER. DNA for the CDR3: TGCGCCAGCAGCCAAGAGATTACGGGAGTCTACAATGAGCAGTTCTTC. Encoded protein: CASSQEITGVYNEQFF.

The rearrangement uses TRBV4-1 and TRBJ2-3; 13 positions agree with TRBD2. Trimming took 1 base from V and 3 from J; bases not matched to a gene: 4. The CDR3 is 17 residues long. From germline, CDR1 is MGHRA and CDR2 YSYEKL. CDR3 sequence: CASSQGTSGSSTDTQYF. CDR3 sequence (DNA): TGCGCCAGCAGCCAAGGGACTAGCGGGAGTTCGACAGATACGCAGTATTTT.

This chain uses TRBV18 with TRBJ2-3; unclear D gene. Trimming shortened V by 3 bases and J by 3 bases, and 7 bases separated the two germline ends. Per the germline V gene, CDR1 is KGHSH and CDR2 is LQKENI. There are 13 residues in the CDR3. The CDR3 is CASSPRQTDTQYF. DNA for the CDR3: TGTGCCAGCTCACCGAGGCAGACAGATACGCAGTATTTT.

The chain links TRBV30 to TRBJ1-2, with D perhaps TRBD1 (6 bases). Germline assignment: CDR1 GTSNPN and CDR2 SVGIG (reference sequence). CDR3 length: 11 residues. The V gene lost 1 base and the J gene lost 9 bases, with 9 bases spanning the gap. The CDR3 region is CAWSGQASYTF. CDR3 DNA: TGTGCCTGGAGTGGACAGGCGAGCTACACCTTC.

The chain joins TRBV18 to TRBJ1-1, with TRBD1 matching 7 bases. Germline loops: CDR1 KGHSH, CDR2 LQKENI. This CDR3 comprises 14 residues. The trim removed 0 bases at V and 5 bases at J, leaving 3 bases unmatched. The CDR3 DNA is TGTGCCAGCTCACCACCAGACAGGGTGACTGAAGCTTTCTTT. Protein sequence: CASSPPDRVTEAFF.

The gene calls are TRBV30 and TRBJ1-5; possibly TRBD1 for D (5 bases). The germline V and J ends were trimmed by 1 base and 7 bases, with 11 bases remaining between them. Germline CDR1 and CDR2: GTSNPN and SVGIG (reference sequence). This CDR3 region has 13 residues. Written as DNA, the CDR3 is TGTGCCTGGAGTGGGGGCTCTGGGCAGCCCCAGCATTTT. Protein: CAWSGGSGQPQHF.

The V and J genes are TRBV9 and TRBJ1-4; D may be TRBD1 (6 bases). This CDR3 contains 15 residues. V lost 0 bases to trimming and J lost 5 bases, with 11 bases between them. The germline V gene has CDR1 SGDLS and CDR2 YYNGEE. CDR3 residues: CASSVAGTRNEKLFF. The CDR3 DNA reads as TGTGCCAGCAGCGTAGCCGGGACAAGAAATGAAAAACTGTTTTTT.

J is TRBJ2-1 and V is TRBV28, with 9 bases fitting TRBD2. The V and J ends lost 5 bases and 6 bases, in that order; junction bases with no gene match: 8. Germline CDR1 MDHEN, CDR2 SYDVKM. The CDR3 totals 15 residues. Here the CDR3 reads CASSPLGGGANEQFF. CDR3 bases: TGTGCCAGCAGTCCCCTCGGCGGGGGGGCCAATGAGCAGTTCTTC.